This entry lists 5 T cell receptor beta chains sequenced from one sample in a study of Tregs in tolerant kidney transplant recipients. Mixed chimerism was transient after nonmyeloablative marrow transplants from related graft donors. Sequenced by immunoSEQ multiplex PCR; TCRdb stores in-frame clones only, minus some. The table records about 81,000 clones, roughly nine tenths of them present only once. This specimen consisted of CD4+ T cells from blood (PBMCs), obtained 24 months after the transplant. Receptors were obtained from a human patient who received a combined kidney and bone marrow transplant. A subset of T cells may come from the graft donor.

The chain's CDR3 is CASSEALLGLAGGNTGELFF. For the CDR3, the DNA is TGTGCCAGCAGTGAAGCGCTCTTAGGACTAGCGGGAGGGAACACCGGGGAGCTGTTTTTT. The chain has TRBV2 and TRBJ2-2; 14 bases fit TRBD2. The CDR3 is made up of 20 amino acids. V lost 0 bases to trimming and J lost 1 base; unmatched junction nucleotides: 7. The germline gives CDR1 SNHLY, CDR2 FYNNEI.

This clone was seen a single time. This chain uses TRBV2 with TRBJ1-4; D is unclear. Germline-derived CDR1 and CDR2 are SNHLY and FYNNEI. The CDR3 has 13 residues. Trimming took 7 bases from V and 7 from J, leaving 13 bases between them. This CDR3 is CASMREVGEKLFF. CDR3 coding DNA: TGTGCCAGCATGCGGGAAGTTGGTGAAAAACTGTTTTTT.

The chain couples TRBV7-3 to TRBJ1-1, with 7 bases matching TRBD1. The length of the CDR3 is 14 residues. Trimming took 6 bases from V and 1 from J; bases not matched to a gene: 5. Germline CDR1 is SGHTA and CDR2 is FQGTGA. The DNA of the CDR3 is TGTGCCAGCAGACAAGACAGGGCGAACACTGAAGCTTTCTTT. Protein product: CASRQDRANTEAFF.

The chain combines TRBV7-2 with TRBJ2-7; D might be TRBD1 (6 bases). This CDR3 has 14 amino acids. Germline-derived CDR1 and CDR2 are SGHTA and FQGNSA. Trimming removed 5 bases from V and 4 bases from J, with 15 bases in between. Here the CDR3 DNA reads TGTGCCAGCAGCCTCAGGGGCCCGACTTACGAGCAGTACTTC. This encodes CASSLRGPTYEQYF.

The gene calls are TRBV5-4 and TRBJ2-5, with TRBD2 identical over 12 bases. From germline, CDR1 is SGHNT and CDR2 YYREEE (reference sequence). V lost 4 bases to trimming and J lost 5 bases; unmatched junction nucleotides: 6. This CDR3 is 15 amino acids long. CDR3 loop: CASSQRLAGDETQYF. DNA for the CDR3: TGTGCCAGCAGCCAACGACTAGCGGGAGATGAGACCCAGTACTTC.